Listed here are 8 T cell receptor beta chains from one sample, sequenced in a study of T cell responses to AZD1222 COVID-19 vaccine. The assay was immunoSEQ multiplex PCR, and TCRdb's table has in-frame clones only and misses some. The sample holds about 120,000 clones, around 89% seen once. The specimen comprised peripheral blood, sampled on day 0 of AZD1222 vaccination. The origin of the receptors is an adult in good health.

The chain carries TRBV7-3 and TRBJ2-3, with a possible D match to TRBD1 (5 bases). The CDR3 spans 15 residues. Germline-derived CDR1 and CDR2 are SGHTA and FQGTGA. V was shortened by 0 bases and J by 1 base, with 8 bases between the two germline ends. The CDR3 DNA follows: TGTGCCAGCAGCTTAACAGGGGCCCGCACAGATACGCAGTATTTT. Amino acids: CASSLTGARTDTQYF.

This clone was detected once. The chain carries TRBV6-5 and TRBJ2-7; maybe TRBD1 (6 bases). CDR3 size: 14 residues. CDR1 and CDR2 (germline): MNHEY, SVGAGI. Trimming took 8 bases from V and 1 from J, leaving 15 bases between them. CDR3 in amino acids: CASGLQGRSYEQYF. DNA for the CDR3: TGTGCCAGCGGGTTACAGGGCAGGTCCTACGAGCAGTACTTC.

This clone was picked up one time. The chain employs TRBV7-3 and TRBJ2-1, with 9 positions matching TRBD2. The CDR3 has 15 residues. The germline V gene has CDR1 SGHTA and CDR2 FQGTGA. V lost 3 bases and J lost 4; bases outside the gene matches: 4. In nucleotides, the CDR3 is TGTGCCAGCAGCTTCAGCCTAGCGGGGTACAATGAGCAGTTCTTC. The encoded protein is CASSFSLAGYNEQFF.

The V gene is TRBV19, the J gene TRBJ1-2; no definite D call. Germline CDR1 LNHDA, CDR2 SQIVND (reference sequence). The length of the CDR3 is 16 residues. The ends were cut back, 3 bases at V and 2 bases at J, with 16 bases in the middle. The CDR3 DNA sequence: TGTGCCAGTAGTATTTTCCCCCTTAAGAGGAACTATGGCTACACCTTC. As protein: CASSIFPLKRNYGYTF. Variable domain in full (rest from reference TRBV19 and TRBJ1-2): DGGITQSPKYLFRKEGQNVTLSCEQNLNHDAMYWYRQDPGQGLRLIYYSQIVNDFQKGDIAEGYSVSREKKESFPLTVTSAQKNPTAFYLCASSIFPLKRNYGYTFGSGTRLTVV.

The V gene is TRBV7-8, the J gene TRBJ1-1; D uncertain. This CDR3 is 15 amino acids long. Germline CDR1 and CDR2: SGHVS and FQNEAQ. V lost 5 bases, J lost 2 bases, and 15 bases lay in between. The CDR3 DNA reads TGTGCCAGCAGCCGCATGGCGGCTACTAACACTGAAGCTTTCTTT. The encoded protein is CASSRMAATNTEAFF.

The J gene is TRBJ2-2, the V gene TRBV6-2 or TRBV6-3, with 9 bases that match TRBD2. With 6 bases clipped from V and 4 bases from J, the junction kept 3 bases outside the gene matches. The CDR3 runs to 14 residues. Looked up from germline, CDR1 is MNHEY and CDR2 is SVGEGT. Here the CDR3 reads CASSFSGSTGELFF. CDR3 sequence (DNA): TGTGCCAGCAGCTTTAGCGGGAGCACCGGGGAGCTGTTTTTT.

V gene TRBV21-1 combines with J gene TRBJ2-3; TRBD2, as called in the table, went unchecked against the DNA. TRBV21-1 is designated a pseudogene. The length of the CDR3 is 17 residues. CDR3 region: CASSNGPLAGGPHTQYF. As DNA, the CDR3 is TGTGCCAGCAGCAATGGCCCTCTAGCGGGAGGGCCTCATACGCAGTATTTT.

CDR3 loop: CARAGFANEKLFF. CDR3 coding DNA: TGTGCCAGAGCGGGGTTCGCTAATGAAAAACTGTTTTTT. The J gene is TRBJ1-4, the V gene TRBV2; D gene uncertain. The CDR3 has 13 amino acids. Germline lookup yields CDR1 SNHLY and CDR2 FYNNEI. Trimming pared 9 bases from V and 3 bases from J, leaving 11 bases between.